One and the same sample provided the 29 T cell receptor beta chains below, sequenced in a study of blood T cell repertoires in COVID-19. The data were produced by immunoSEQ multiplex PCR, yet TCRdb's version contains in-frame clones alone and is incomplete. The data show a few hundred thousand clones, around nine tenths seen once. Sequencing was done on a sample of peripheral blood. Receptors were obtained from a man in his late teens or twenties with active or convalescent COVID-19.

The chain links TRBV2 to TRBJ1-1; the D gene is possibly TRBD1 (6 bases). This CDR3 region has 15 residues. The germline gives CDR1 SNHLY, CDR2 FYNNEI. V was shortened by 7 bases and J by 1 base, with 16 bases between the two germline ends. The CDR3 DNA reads TGTGCCAGCACTCCACCCCCAGGGGCGAACACTGAAGCTTTCTTT. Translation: CASTPPPGANTEAFF.

CDR3 nucleotide sequence: TGCGCCAGCAGCCACTGGATTAAGCTGGGGGCAAACTATGGCTACACCTTC. Translation: CASSHWIKLGANYGYTF. V gene TRBV4-3 combines with J gene TRBJ1-2, with D possibly matching TRBD1 (6 bases). Germline values: CDR1 LGHNA, CDR2 YSLEER. The CDR3 runs to 17 residues. Trimming pared 3 bases from V and 2 bases from J, leaving 19 bases between.

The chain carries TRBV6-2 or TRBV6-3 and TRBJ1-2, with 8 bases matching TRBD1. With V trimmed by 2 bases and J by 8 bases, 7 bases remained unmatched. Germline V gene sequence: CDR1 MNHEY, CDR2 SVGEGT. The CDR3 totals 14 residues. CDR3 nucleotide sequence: TGTGCCAGCAGTTACCTGGACAGGGTGGCCGGCTACACCTTC. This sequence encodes CASSYLDRVAGYTF.

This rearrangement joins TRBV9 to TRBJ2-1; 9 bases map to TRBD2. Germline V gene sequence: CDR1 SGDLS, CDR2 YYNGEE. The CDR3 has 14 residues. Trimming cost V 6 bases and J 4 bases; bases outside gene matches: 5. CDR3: CASTPSGKYNEQFF. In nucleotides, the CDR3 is TGTGCCAGCACCCCTAGCGGGAAGTACAATGAGCAGTTCTTC. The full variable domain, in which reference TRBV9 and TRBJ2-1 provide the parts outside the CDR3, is DSGVTQTPKHLITATGQRVTLRCSPRSGDLSVYWYQQSLDQGLQFLIQYYNGEERAKGNILERFSAQQFPDLHSELNLSSLELGDSALYFCASTPSGKYNEQFFGPGTRLTVL.

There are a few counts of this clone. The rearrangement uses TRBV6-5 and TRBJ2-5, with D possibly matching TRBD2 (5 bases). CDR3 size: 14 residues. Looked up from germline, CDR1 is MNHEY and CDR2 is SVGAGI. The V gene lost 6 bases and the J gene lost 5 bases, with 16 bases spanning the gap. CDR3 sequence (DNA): TGTGCCAGCAGGAGGGAAGTAGTGGTGGAGACCCAGTACTTC. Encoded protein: CASRREVVVETQYF.

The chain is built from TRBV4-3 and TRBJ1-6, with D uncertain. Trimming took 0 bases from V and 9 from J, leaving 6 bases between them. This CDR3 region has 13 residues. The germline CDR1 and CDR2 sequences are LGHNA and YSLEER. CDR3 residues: CASSQDARSPLHF. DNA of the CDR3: TGCGCCAGCAGCCAAGATGCGCGTTCACCCCTCCACTTT.

The CDR3 DNA follows: TGTGCCAGCAGCCTCGAGGAGGAGACCCAGTACTTC. This encodes CASSLEEETQYF. The chain uses TRBV9 and TRBJ2-5; D is ambiguous. The length of the CDR3 is 12 residues. V was pared by 4 bases and J by 5 bases, with 9 bases between. The germline V gene encodes CDR1 SGDLS and CDR2 YYNGEE.

The CDR3 bases are TGTGCCACCAGCACCGGGACAGGGGTTAATGAAAAACTGTTTTTT. Translating it yields CATSTGTGVNEKLFF. The chain is built from TRBV15 and TRBJ1-4; 10 bases are shared with TRBD1. This CDR3 is 15 amino acids long. Germline values: CDR1 LNHNV, CDR2 YYDKDF (reference sequence). The ends lost 4 bases at V and 4 bases at J; junction bases unmatched: 3.

The CDR3 protein is CASSPQGKGVSTEAFF. CDR3 bases: TGCGCCAGCAGCCCACAGGGGAAGGGGGTTAGTACTGAAGCTTTCTTT. The chain is built from TRBV5-1 and TRBJ1-1; 7 bases fit TRBD1. V dropped 4 bases and J dropped 5; count of bases not matched to a gene: 14. Germline loops: CDR1 SGHRS, CDR2 YFSETQ. The CDR3 contains 16 residues.

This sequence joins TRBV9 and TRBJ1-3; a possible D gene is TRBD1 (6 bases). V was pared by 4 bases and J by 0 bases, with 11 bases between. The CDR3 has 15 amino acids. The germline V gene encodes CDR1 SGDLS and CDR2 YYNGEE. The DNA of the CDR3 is TGTGCCAGCAGCCCTTGGGACAACTCTGGAAACACCATATATTTT. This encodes CASSPWDNSGNTIYF. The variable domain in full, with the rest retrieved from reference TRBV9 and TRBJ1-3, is DSGVTQTPKHLITATGQRVTLRCSPRSGDLSVYWYQQSLDQGLQFLIQYYNGEERAKGNILERFSAQQFPDLHSELNLSSLELGDSALYFCASSPWDNSGNTIYFGEGSWLTVV.

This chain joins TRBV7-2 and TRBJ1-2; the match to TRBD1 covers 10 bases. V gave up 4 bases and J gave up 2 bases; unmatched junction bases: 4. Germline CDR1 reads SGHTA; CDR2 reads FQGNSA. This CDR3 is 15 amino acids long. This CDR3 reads CASSSPGQGNYGYTF. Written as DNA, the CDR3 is TGTGCCAGCAGCTCCCCGGGACAGGGGAACTATGGCTACACCTTC.

The CDR3 is CASARQRQETQYF. Written as DNA, the CDR3 is TGTGCCAGCGCCAGACAGCGACAAGAGACCCAGTACTTC. V and J are TRBV6-5 and TRBJ2-5; possibly TRBD1 for D (5 bases). CDR3 length equals 13 residues. The ends were cut back, 8 bases at V and 2 bases at J, with 12 bases in the middle. Germline CDR1 and CDR2: MNHEY and SVGAGI.

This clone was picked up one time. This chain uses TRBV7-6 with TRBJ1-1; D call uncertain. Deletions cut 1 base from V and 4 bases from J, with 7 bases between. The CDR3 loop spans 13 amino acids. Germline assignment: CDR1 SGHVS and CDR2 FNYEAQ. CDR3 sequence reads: CASSLGEGTEAFF. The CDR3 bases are TGTGCCAGCAGCTTAGGTGAGGGCACTGAAGCTTTCTTT.

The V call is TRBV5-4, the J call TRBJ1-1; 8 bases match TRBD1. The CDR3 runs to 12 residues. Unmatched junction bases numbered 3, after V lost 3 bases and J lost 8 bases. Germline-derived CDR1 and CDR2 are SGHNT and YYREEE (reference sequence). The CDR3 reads CASSSGTGEAFF. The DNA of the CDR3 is TGTGCCAGCAGCTCCGGGACAGGAGAAGCTTTCTTT.

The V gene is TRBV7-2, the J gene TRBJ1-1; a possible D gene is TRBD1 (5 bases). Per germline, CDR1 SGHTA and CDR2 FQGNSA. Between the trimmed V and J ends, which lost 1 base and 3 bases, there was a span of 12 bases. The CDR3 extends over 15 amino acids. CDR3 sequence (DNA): TGTGCCAGCAGCTTAGATGGGGGGACGTACACTGAAGCTTTCTTT. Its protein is CASSLDGGTYTEAFF.

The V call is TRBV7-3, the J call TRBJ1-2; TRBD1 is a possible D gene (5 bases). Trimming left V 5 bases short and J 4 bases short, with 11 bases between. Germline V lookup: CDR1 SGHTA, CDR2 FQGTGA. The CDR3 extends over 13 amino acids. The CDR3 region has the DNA TGTGCCAGCAGCGAATCGGGGGGCTATGGCTACACCTTC. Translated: CASSESGGYGYTF. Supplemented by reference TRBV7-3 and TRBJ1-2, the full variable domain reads GAGVSQTPSNKVTEKGKYVELRCDPISGHTALYWYRQSLGQGPEFLIYFQGTGAADDSGLPNDRFFAVRPEGSVSTLKIQRTERGDSAVYLCASSESGGYGYTFGSGTRLTVV.

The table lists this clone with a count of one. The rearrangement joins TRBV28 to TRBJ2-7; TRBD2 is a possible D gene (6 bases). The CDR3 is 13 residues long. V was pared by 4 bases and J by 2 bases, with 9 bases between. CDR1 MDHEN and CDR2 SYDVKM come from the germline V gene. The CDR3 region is CASSWGGTYEQYF. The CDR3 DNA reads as TGTGCCAGCAGTTGGGGCGGGACCTACGAGCAGTACTTC.

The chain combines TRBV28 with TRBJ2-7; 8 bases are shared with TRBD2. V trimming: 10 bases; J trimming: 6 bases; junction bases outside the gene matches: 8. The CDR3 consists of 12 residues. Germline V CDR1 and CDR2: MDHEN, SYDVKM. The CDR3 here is CATGTSLSEQYF. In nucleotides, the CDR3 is TGTGCCACGGGGACTAGTCTCTCCGAGCAGTACTTC.

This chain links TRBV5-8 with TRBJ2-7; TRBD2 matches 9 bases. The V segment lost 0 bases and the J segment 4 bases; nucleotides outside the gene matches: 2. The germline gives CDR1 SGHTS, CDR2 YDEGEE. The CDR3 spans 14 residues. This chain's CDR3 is CASSLGLAEYEQYF. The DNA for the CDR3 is TGTGCCAGCAGCTTGGGACTAGCGGAGTACGAGCAGTACTTC.

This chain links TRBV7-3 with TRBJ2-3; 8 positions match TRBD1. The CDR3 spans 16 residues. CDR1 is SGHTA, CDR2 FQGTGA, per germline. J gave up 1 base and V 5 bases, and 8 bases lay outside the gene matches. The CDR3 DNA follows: TGTGCCAGCAGCCCTGACAGGGGACAGGGCACAGATACGCAGTATTTT. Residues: CASSPDRGQGTDTQYF.

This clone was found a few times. CDR3 protein: CASSDGTGASYTF. The CDR3 DNA reads TGTGCCAGCAGCGACGGGACAGGCGCGAGCTACACCTTC. The rearrangement joins TRBV6-4 to TRBJ1-2; TRBD1 agrees at 8 bases. Germline CDR1 and CDR2: MRHNA and SNTAGT. V trimming: 6 bases; J trimming: 9 bases; junction bases outside the gene matches: 9. The CDR3 totals 13 residues.

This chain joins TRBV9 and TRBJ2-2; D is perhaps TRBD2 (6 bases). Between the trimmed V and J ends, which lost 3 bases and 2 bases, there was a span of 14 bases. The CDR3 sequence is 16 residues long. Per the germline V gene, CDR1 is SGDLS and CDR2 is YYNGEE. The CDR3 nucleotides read TGTGCCAGCAGCGCCGGAGGGGAACCTAACACCGGGGAGCTGTTTTTT. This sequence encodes CASSAGGEPNTGELFF.

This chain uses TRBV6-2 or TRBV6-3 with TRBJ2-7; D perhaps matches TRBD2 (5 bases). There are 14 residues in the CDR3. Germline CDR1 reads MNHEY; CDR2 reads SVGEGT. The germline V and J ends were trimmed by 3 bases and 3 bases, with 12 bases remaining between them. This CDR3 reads CASSYASSLYEQYF. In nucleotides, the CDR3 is TGTGCCAGCAGTTATGCTAGCTCCCTCTACGAGCAGTACTTC.

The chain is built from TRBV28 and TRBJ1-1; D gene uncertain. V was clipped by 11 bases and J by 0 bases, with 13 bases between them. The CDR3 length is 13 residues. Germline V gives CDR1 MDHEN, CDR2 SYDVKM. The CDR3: CASRAELNTEAFF. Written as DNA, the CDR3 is TGTGCCTCGCGGGCGGAATTGAACACTGAAGCTTTCTTT.

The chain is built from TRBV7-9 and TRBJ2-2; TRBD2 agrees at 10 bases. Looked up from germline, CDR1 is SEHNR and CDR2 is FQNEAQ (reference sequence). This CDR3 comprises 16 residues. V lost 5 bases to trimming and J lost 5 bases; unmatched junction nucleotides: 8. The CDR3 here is CASSRTSGGGTGELFF. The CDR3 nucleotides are TGTGCCAGCAGCCGGACTAGCGGAGGAGGGACCGGGGAGCTGTTTTTT.

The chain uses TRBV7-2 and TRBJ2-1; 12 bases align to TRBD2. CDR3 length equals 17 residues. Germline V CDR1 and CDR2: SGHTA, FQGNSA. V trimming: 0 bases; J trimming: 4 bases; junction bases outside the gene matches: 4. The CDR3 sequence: CASSLAQGLAGYNEQFF. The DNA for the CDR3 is TGTGCCAGCAGCTTAGCTCAAGGACTAGCGGGGTACAATGAGCAGTTCTTC.

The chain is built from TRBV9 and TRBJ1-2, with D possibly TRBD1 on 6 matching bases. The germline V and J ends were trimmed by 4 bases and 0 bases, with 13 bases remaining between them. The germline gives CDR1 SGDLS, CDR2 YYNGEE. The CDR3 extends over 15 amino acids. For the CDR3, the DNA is TGTGCCAGCAGCATACAACAGGGAGCTAACTATGGCTACACCTTC. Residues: CASSIQQGANYGYTF.

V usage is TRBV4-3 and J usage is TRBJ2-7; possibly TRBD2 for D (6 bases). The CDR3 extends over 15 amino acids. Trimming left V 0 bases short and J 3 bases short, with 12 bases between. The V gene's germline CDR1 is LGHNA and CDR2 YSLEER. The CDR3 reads CASSQEARGSYEQYF. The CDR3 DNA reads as TGCGCCAGCAGCCAAGAGGCGCGGGGAAGCTACGAGCAGTACTTC.

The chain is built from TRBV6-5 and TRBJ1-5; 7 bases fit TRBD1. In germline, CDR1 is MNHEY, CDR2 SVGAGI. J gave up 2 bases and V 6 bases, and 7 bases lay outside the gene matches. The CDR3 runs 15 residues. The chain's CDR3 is CASSGQVGGNQPQHF. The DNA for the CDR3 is TGTGCCAGCAGCGGACAGGTTGGTGGCAATCAGCCCCAGCATTTT.